This T cell receptor beta chain was captured by sequencing in a study of T cells in localized non-small cell lung cancer. Findings and caveats of the study: Compared with tumor, uninvolved adjacent lung displayed greater T cell clonality, ranking highest overall. In adjacent lung appeared a median about 58 of the top 100 tumor clones. Longer overall survival associated with higher blood T cell density; shorter survival with higher adjacent-lung clonality.

The CDR3 consists of 17 residues. Germline CDR1 SGHNT, CDR2 YENEEA. Trimming pared 5 bases from V and 1 base from J, leaving 21 bases between. Assay used: immunoSEQ multiplex PCR; TCRdb lists only in-frame clones, some missing. In the table there are some 1,700 clones, under 30% of which are singletons. This clone rates as medium-sized. The antigen is not known. J is TRBJ2-7 and V is TRBV11-3; the D gene is possibly TRBD1 (6 bases). This clonotype was sampled from a woman between 35 and 70 years old with stage III lung adenocarcinoma. The specimen comprised lung tumor tissue, sampled before any cancer treatment. The CDR3 loop reads CASSVSRPQGQSYEQYF. CDR3 DNA: TGTGCCAGCAGCGTAAGCCGACCGCAGGGGCAGTCCTACGAGCAGTACTTC.